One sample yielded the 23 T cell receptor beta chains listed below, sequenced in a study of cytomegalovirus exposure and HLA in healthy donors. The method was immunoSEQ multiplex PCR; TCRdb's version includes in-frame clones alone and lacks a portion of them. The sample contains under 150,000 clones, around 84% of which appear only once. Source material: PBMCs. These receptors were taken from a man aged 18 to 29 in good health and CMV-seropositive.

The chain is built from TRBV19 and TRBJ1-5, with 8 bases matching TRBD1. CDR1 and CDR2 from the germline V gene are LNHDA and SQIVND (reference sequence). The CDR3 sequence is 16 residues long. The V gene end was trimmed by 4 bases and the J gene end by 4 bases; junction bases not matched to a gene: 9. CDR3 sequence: CASSKDRVEGNQPQHF. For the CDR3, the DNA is TGTGCCAGTAGTAAGGACAGGGTAGAGGGGAATCAGCCCCAGCATTTT.

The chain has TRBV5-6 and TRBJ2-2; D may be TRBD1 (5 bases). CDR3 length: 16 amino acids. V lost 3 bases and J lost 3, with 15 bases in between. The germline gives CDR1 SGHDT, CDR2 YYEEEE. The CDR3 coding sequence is TGTGCCAGCAGCTGGGGCGTGAACGCCGACACCGGGGAGCTGTTTTTT. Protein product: CASSWGVNADTGELFF.

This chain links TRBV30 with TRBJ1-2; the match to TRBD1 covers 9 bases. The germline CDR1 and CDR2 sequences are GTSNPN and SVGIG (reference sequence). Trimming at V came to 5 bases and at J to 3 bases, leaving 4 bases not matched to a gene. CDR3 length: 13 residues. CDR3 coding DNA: TGTGCCTGGCGAACAGGGGGCTACTATGGCTACACCTTC. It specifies CAWRTGGYYGYTF.

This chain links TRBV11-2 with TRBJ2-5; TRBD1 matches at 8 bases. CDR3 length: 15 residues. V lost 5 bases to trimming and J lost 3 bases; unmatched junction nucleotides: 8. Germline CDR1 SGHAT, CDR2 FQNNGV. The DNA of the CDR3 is TGTGCCAGCAGCCCGGCCGGGACAGGAAAAGAGACCCAGTACTTC. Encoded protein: CASSPAGTGKETQYF. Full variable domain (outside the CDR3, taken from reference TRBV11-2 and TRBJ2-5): EAGVAQSPRYKIIEKRQSVAFWCNPISGHATLYWYQQILGQGPKLLIQFQNNGVVDDSQLPKDRFSAERLKGVDSTLKIQPAKLEDSAVYLCASSPAGTGKETQYFGPGTRLLVL.

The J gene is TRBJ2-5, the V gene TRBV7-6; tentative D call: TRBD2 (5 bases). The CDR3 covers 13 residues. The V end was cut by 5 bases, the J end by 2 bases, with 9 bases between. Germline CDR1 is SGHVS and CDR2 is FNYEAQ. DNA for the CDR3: TGTGCCAGCAGCCTTAGACTACAAGAGACCCAGTACTTC. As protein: CASSLRLQETQYF.

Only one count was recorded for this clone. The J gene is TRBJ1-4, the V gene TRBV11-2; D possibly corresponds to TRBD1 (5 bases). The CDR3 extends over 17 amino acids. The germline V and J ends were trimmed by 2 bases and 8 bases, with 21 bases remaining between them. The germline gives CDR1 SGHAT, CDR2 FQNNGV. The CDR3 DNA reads TGTGCCAGCAGCTTATTAGTCCAGGGAAGGGGCGAGGAAAAACTGTTTTTT. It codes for CASSLLVQGRGEEKLFF. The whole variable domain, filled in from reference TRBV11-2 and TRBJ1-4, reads EAGVAQSPRYKIIEKRQSVAFWCNPISGHATLYWYQQILGQGPKLLIQFQNNGVVDDSQLPKDRFSAERLKGVDSTLKIQPAKLEDSAVYLCASSLLVQGRGEEKLFFGSGTQLSVL.

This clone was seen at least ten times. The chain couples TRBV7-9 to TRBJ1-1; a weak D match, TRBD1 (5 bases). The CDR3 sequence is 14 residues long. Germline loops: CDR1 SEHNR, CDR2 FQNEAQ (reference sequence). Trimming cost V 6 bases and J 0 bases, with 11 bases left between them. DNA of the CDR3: TGTGCCAGCAGAGGCCCAGGGATGAACACTGAAGCTTTCTTT. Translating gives CASRGPGMNTEAFF.

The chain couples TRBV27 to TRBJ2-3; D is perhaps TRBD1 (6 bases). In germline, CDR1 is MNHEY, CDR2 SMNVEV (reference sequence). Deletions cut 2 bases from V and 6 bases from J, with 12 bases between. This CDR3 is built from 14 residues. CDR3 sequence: CASSLRPGGDTQYF. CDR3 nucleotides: TGTGCCAGCAGTTTACGGCCTGGGGGCGATACGCAGTATTTT.

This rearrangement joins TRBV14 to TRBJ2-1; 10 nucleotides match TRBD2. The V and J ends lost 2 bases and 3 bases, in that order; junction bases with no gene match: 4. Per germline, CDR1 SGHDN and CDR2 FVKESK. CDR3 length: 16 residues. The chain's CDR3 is CASSQLGLAVYNEQFF. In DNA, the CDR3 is TGTGCCAGCAGCCAACTTGGACTAGCGGTCTACAATGAGCAGTTCTTC.

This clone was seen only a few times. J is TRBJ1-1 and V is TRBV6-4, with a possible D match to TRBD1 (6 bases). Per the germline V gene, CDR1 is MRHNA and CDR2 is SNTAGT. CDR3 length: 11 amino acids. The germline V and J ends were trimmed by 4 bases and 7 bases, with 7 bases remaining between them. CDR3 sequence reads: CASSGGGEAFF. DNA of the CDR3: TGTGCCAGCAGTGGAGGGGGTGAAGCTTTCTTT.

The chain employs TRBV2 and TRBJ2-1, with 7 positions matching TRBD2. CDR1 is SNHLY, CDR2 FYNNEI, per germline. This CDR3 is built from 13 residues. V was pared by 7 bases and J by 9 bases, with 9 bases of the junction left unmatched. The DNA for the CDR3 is TGTGCCAGCAATGGGGGGGTTGAGCTTGAGCAGTTCTTC. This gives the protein CASNGGVELEQFF.

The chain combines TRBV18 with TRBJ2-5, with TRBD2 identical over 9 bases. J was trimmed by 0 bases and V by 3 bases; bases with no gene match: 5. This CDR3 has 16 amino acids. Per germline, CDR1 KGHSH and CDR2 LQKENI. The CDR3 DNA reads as TGTGCCAGCTCACCGCGAGCGGGGGGCGACCAAGAGACCCAGTACTTC. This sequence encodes CASSPRAGGDQETQYF. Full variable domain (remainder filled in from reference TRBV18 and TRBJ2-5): NAGVMQNPRHLVRRRGQEARLRCSPMKGHSHVYWYRQLPEEGLKFMVYLQKENIIDESGMPKERFSAEFPKEGPSILRIQQVVRGDSAAYFCASSPRAGGDQETQYFGPGTRLLVL.

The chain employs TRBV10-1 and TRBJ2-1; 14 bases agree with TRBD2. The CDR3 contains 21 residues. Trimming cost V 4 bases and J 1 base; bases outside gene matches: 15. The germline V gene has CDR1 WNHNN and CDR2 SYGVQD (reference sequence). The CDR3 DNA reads TGCGCCAGCAGTGGCAATACCGGGACTAGCGGGAGCCTTACATCCTACAATGAGCAGTTCTTC. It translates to CASSGNTGTSGSLTSYNEQFF.

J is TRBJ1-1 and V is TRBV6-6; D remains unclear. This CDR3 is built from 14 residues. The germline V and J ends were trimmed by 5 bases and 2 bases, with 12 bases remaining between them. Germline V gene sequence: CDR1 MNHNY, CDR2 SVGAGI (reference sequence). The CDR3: CASSLWAGNTEAFF. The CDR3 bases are TGTGCCAGCAGTCTTTGGGCCGGCAACACTGAAGCTTTCTTT.

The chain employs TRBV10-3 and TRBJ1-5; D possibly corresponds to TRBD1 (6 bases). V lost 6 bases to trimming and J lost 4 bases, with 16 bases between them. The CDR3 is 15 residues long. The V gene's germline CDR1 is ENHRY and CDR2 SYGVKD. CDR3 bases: TGTGCCATCAGCGAGGGTTGGCAGGGGAATCAGCCCCAGCATTTT. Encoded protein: CAISEGWQGNQPQHF.

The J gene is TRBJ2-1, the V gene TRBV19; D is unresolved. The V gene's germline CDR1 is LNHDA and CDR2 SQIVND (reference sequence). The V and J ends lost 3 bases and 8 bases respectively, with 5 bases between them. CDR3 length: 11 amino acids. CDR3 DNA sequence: TGTGCCAGTAGTATCTCCTATGAGCAGTTCTTC. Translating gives CASSISYEQFF.

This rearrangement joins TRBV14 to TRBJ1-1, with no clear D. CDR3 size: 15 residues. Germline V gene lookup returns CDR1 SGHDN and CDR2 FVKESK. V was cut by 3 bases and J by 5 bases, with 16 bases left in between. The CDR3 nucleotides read TGTGCCAGCAGCCAGGCGGACTGGCCAGGAACTGAAGCTTTCTTT. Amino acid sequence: CASSQADWPGTEAFF.

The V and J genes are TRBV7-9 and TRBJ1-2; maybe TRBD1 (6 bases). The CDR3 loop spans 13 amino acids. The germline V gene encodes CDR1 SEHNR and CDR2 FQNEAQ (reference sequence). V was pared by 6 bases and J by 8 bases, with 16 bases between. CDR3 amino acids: CASSFGQRSGYTF. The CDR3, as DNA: TGTGCCAGCAGTTTCGGACAGCGATCAGGCTACACCTTC.

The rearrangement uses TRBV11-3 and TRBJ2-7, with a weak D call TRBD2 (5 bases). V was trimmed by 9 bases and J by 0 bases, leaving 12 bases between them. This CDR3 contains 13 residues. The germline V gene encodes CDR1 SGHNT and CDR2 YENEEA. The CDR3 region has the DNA TGTGCCAGTTCATCGGGGTACTCCTACGAGCAGTACTTC. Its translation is CASSSGYSYEQYF.

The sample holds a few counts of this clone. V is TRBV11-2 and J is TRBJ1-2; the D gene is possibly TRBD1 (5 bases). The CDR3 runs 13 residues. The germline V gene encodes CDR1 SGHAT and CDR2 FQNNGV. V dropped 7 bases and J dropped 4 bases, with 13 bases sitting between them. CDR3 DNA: TGTGCCAGCACCCCTACAGGTCCCTATGGCTACACCTTC. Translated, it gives CASTPTGPYGYTF.

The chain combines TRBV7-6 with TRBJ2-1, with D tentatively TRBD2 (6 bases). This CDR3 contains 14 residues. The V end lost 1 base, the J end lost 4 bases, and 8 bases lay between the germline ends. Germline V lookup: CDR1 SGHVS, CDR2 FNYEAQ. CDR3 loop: CASSLESGYNEQFF. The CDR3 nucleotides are TGTGCCAGCAGCTTAGAAAGCGGGTACAATGAGCAGTTCTTC.

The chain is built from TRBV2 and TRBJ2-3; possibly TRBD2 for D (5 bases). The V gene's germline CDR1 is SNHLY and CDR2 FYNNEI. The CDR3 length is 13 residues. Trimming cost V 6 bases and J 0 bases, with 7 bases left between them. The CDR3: CASSGISTDTQYF. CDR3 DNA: TGTGCCAGCAGCGGGATAAGCACAGATACGCAGTATTTT.

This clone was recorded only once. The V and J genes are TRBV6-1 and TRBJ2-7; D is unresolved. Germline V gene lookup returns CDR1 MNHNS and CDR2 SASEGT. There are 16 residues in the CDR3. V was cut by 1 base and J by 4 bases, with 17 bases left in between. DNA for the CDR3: TGTGCCAGCAGTGAAGTGAGGTTTGCCCAAAGGTACGAGCAGTACTTC. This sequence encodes CASSEVRFAQRYEQYF.